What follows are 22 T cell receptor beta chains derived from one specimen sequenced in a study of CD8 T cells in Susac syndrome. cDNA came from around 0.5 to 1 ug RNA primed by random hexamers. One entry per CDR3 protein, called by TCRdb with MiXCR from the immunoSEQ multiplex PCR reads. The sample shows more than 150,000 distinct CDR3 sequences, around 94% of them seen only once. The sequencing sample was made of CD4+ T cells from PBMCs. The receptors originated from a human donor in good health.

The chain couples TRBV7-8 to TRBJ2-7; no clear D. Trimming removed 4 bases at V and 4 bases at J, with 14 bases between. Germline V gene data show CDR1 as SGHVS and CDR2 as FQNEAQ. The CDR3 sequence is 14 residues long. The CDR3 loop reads CASSSLFGWYEQYF. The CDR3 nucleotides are TGTGCCAGCAGCTCCCTCTTCGGGTGGTACGAGCAGTACTTC.

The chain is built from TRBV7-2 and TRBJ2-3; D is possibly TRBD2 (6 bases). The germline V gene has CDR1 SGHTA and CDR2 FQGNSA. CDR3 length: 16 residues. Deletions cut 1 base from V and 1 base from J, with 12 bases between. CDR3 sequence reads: CASSLGLASGTDTQYF. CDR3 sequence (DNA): TGTGCCAGCAGCTTAGGTCTGGCTAGCGGCACAGATACGCAGTATTTT.

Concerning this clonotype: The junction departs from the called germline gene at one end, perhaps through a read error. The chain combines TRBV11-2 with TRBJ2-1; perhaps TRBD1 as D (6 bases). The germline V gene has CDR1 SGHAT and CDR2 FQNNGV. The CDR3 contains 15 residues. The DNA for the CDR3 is TGTGCCAGCAGCTTAGGTCAGGGTGGGGACAATCAGCAGTTCTTC. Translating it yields CASSLGQGGDNQQFF.

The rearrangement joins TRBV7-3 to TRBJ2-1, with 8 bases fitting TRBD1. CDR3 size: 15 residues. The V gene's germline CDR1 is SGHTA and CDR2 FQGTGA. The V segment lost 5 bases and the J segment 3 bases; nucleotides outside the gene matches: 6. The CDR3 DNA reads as TGTGCCAGCAGCAACCGACAGGGGAACTACAATGAGCAGTTCTTC. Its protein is CASSNRQGNYNEQFF.

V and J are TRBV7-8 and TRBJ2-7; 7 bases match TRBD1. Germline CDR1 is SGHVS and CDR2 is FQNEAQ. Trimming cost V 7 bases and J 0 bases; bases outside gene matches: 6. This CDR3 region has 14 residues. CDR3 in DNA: TGTGCCAGCACACAGGGGTCGGCCTCCTACGAGCAGTACTTC. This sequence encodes CASTQGSASYEQYF.

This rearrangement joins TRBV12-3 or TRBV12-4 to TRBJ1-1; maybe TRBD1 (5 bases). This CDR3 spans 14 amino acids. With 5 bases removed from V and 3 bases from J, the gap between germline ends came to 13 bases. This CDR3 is CASSRRDADTEAFF. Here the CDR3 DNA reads TGTGCCAGCAGTAGAAGGGACGCCGACACTGAAGCTTTCTTT.

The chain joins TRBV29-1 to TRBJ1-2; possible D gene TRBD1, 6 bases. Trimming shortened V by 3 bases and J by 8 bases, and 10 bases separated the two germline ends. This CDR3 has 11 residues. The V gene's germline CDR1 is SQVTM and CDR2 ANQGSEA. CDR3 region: CSVERGKGYTF. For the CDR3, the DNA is TGCAGCGTTGAGAGGGGGAAAGGCTACACCTTC.

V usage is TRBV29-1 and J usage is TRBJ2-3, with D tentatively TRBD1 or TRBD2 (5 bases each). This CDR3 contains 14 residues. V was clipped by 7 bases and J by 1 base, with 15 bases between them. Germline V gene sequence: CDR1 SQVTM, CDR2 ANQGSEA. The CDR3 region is CSGRDRQRTDTQYF. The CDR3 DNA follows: TGCAGCGGACGGGACCGACAACGCACAGATACGCAGTATTTT.

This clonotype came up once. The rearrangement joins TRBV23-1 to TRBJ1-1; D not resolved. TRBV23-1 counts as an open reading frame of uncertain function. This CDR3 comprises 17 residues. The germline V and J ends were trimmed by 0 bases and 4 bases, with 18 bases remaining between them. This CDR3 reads CASSQSRRFRVRTEAFF. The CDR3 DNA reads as TGCGCCAGCAGTCAATCGAGGCGTTTTAGGGTACGCACTGAAGCTTTCTTT.

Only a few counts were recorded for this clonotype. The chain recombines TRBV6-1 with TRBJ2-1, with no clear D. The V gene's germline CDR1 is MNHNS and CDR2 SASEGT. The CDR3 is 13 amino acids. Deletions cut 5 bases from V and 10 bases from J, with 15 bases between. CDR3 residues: CASSLSELGEQFF. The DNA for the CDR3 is TGTGCCAGCAGTCTCTCTGAACTCGGCGAGCAGTTCTTC.

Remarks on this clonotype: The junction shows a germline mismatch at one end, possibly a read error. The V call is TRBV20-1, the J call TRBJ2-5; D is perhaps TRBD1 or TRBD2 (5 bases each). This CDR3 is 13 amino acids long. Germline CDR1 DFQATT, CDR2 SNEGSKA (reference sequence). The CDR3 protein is CSATGPDQETQYF. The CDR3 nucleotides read TGCAGTGCTACGGGACCGGACCAGGAGACCCAGTACTTC.

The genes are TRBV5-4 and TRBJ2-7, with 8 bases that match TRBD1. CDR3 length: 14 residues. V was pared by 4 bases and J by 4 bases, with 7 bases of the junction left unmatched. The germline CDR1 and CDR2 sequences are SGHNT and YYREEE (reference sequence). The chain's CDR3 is CASSLGQGIYEQYF. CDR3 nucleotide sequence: TGTGCCAGCAGCCTCGGACAGGGAATTTACGAGCAGTACTTC.

The CDR3 sequence is CSAVRTGATYEQYF. In nucleotides, the CDR3 is TGCAGTGCTGTACGGACAGGGGCTACCTACGAGCAGTACTTC. The J gene is TRBJ2-7, the V gene TRBV20-1; 9 bases line up with TRBD1. Trimming cost V 5 bases and J 2 bases; bases outside gene matches: 7. Germline V CDR1 and CDR2: DFQATT, SNEGSKA (reference sequence). This CDR3 spans 14 amino acids.

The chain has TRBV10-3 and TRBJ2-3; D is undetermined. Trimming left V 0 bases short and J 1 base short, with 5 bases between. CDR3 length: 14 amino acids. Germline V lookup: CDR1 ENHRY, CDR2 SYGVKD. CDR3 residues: CAISESLGTDTQYF. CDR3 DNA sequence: TGTGCCATCAGTGAGTCGCTGGGCACAGATACGCAGTATTTT.

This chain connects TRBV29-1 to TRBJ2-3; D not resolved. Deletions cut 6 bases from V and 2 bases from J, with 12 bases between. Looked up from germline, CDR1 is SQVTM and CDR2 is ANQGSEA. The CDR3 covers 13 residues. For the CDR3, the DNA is TGCAGCGTCGGAAGAGTCCTCACAGATACGCAGTATTTT. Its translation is CSVGRVLTDTQYF.

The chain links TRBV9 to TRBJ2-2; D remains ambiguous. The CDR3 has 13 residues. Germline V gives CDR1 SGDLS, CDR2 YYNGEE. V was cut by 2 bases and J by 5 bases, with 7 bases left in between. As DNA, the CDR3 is TGTGCCAGCAGCGTTATTCCGACCGGGGAGCTGTTTTTT. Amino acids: CASSVIPTGELFF.

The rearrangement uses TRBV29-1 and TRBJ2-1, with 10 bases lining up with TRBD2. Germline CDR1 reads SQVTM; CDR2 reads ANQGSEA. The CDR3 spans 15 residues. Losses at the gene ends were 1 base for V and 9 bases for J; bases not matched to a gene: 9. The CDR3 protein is CSVEGPSGGSGEQFF. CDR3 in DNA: TGCAGCGTTGAAGGCCCTAGCGGGGGTTCGGGTGAGCAGTTCTTC.

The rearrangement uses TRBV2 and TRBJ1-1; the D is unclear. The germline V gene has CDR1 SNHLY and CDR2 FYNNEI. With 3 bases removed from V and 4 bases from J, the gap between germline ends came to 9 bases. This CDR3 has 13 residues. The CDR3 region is CASSDEGTTEAFF. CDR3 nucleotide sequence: TGTGCCAGCAGTGATGAGGGTACCACTGAAGCTTTCTTT.

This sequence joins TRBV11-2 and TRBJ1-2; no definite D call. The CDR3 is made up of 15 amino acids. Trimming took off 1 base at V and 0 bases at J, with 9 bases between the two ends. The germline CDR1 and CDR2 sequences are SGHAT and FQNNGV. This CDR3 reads CASSLGHQTNYGYTF. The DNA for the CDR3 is TGTGCCAGCAGCTTAGGACACCAAACTAACTATGGCTACACCTTC.

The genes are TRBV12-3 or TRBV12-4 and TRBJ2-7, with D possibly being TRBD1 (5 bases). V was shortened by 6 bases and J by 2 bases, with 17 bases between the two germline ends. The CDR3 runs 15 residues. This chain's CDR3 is CASRILGRAPYEQYF. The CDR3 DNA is TGTGCCAGCAGAATCCTCGGCAGGGCCCCCTACGAGCAGTACTTC.

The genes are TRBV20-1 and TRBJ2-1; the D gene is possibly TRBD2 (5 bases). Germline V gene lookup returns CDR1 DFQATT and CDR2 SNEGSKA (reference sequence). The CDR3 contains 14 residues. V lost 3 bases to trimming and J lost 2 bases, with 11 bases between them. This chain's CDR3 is CSASSGLTYNEQFF. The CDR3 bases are TGCAGTGCTAGCTCGGGGTTGACCTACAATGAGCAGTTCTTC.

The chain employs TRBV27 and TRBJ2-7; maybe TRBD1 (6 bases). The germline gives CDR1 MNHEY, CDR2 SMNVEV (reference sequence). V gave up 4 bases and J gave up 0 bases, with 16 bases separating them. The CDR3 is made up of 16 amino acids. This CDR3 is CASSSSSPRGSYEQYF. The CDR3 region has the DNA TGTGCCAGCAGTTCATCGTCTCCCAGGGGCTCCTACGAGCAGTACTTC.